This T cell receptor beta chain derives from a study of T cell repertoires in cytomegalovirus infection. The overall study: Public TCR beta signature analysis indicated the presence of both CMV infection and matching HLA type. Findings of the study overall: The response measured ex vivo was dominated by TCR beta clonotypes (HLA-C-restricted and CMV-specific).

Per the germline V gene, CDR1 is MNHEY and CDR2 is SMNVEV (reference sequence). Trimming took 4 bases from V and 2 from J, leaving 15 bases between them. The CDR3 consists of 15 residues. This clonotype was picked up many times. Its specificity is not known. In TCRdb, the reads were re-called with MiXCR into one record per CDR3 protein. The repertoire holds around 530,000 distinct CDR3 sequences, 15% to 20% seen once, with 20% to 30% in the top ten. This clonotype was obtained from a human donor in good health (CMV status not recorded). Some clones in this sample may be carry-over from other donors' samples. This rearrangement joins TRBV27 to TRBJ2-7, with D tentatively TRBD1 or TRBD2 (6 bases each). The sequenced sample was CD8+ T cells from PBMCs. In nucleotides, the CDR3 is TGTGCCAGCAGTTCCCTCGGGGGCCGGCCCTACGAGCAGTACTTC. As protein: CASSSLGGRPYEQYF.